The clone carrying this T cell receptor beta chain is medium-sized within its sample. Antigen unknown. The sample comes from a study of breast tumors, draining lymph nodes, adjacent tissues. MiXCR, run by TCRdb on the multiplex PCR reads, gives a single entry per CDR3 protein. The table has approximately 12,000 distinct CDR3 sequences, about 50% seen once. V lost 5 bases and J lost 1; bases outside the gene matches: 11. CDR3 size: 18 residues. CDR1 SGHVS and CDR2 FQNEAQ come from the germline V gene. Study-wide findings and caveats: Tumor and nontumor repertoires were significantly more similar in luminal-like than in basal-like breast cancer. Tumor T cell lymph node origin was a supported hypothesis, not proven.

The chain couples TRBV7-8 to TRBJ2-3; 11 bases map to TRBD2. The source material was tumor-adjacent breast tissue. The origin of this receptor is a female donor with breast cancer. Some clones in this sample may be carry-over from other donors' samples. CDR3 loop: CASSVLAGVTVGTDTQYF. The CDR3 DNA is TGTGCCAGCAGCGTACTAGCGGGAGTAACTGTGGGCACAGATACGCAGTATTTT.